These 2 T cell receptor beta chains were all obtained from the same sample, sequenced in a study of T-cell memory formation after mild COVID-19. TCRdb reprocessed the 5' RACE reads via MiXCR and lists one record per CDR3 protein. There are almost 250,000 distinct CDR3 sequences in the sample; 15% occur only once, and 2.1% lies in the top ten. Input material: PBMCs or a T cell subset sorted from them (not recorded which). The origin of the receptors is an adult woman who had mild COVID-19 (a few samples of this study predate the infection). Cell type and time point are not known.

The V and J genes are TRBV5-8 and TRBJ2-7, with D perhaps matching TRBD2 (5 bases). Germline V CDR1 and CDR2: SGHTS, YDEGEE. Trimming stripped 2 bases from V and 3 bases from J, with 18 bases between. The CDR3 loop spans 16 amino acids. CDR3 DNA: TGTGCCAGCAGCTTCTCCTCTTCCCGTGCGGGCTACGAGCAGTACTTC. Encoded protein: CASSFSSSRAGYEQYF.

In this sample, this clonotype turned up a few times. This chain links TRBV7-9 with TRBJ2-1; 7 bases align to TRBD2. The CDR3 extends over 16 amino acids. Trimming at V came to 2 bases and at J to 9 bases, leaving 13 bases not matched to a gene. CDR1 and CDR2 (germline): SEHNR, FQNEAQ (reference sequence). This chain's CDR3 is CASSLLVGGSMLEQFF. CDR3 DNA: TGTGCCAGCAGCTTATTGGTGGGCGGGAGCATGCTTGAGCAGTTCTTC.